This T cell receptor (beta chain) originates from a study of T-cell reconstitution after alpha-beta-depleted transplantation in children. The V gene end was trimmed by 3 bases and the J gene end by 0 bases; junction bases not matched to a gene: 7. The V gene's germline CDR1 is SGHRS and CDR2 YFSETQ. CDR3 length: 16 residues. This clonotype occurred many times. Molecular barcoding with unique molecular identifiers was used for the TCRbeta library. TCRdb analysed the PCR reads with MiXCR anew, one entry per CDR3 protein. This repertoire shows a few hundred thousand distinct CDR3 sequences, approximately 9% found once; its top ten account for less than 8%.

The sample was PBMCs from the stem cell graft donor, taken from the stem cell graft. The V and J genes are TRBV5-1 and TRBJ1-1, with 8 bases aligning to TRBD1. The receptor's source is a human donor who donated a stem cell graft to a child with acute lymphoblastic leukemia. The CDR3 sequence: CASSSSGGGMNTEAFF. In nucleotides, the CDR3 is TGCGCCAGCAGCTCGTCAGGGGGCGGCATGAACACTGAAGCTTTCTTT.